A selection of T cell receptor beta chains follows, all from one sample in a study of T cells in localized non-small cell lung cancer. Using immunoSEQ multiplex PCR, the repertoire was profiled, and TCRdb retains in-frame clones only, with some absent. The sample includes under 30,000 clones, just over 90% of them seen just once. This sample comprised peripheral blood, obtained before any cancer treatment. The receptors shown here come from a woman aged 35 to 69 with stage I lung adenocarcinoma. Each CDR3 is given without its conserved first and last residue.

V: TRBV2; J: TRBJ1-1; CDR3: ASRERNAEAF
V: TRBV4-1; J: TRBJ2-1; CDR3: ASSQEPTSGRHNEQF
V: TRBV6-6; J: TRBJ1-2; CDR3: ASSQAVWVGYT
V: TRBV11-3; J: TRBJ2-2; CDR3: ASSFLAGPGAGELF
V: TRBV10-2; J: TRBJ1-4; CDR3: ASSDRFTGAFEKLF
V: TRBV6-1; J: TRBJ2-6; CDR3: ASSDSGRRGGNVLT
V: TRBV9; J: TRBJ2-6; CDR3: ASSVPSSGANVLT
V: TRBV10-3; J: TRBJ2-3; CDR3: AISEGLLAGTKNTQY
V: TRBV4-3; J: TRBJ2-5; CDR3: ASSQDRGGWVSQY
V: TRBV4-1; J: TRBJ1-5; CDR3: ASSQEGTVLNQPQH